The 21 T cell receptor beta chains reported below all come from one sample, sequenced in a study of molecular identifiers for immune sequencing clone quantification. Each CDR3 protein gets one entry after TCRdb re-called the PCR reads with MiXCR. In the table there are about 640,000 distinct CDR3 sequences, 15% to 20% of which are singletons. Sequenced sample: naive CD8+ T cells from blood, with Jurkat cell RNA spiked in. Sample subset: FACS-sorted CD8+CD4-CCR7+CD45RA+ naive T cells. The source is a human donor in good health. Some libraries in this study had Jurkat cell RNA spiked in.

On this clonotype itself: A read error may explain this, as a much larger clone is one base away. This rearrangement joins TRBV12-3 or TRBV12-4 to TRBJ2-5; no clear D gene. The CDR3 runs to 11 residues. The CDR3: CASSPDETRYF. The DNA of the CDR3 is TGTGCCAGCAGTCCTGACGAGACCCGGTACTTC.

This clonotype was counted only a few times. The chain carries TRBV7-9 and TRBJ1-4; no definite D call. CDR1 and CDR2 (germline): SEHNR, FQNEAQ (reference sequence). This CDR3 region has 16 residues. V was shortened by 5 bases and J by 7 bases, with 20 bases between the two germline ends. The CDR3 region has the DNA TGTGCCAGCAGCCCCCTAGGACTTGCCAAGGGTGAAAAACTGTTTTTT. Its translation: CASSPLGLAKGEKLFF.

The genes are TRBV19 and TRBJ1-5, with D uncertain. The germline gives CDR1 LNHDA, CDR2 SQIVND (reference sequence). The V end lost 3 bases, the J end lost 7 bases, and 25 bases lay between the germline ends. The CDR3 has 18 amino acids. In DNA, the CDR3 is TGTGCCAGTAGTATCCCCCCCCTAGGTCTCACCACCAGGCAGCCCCAGCATTTT. It is translated as CASSIPPLGLTTRQPQHF. The full variable domain, completed using reference TRBV19 and TRBJ1-5, is DGGITQSPKYLFRKEGQNVTLSCEQNLNHDAMYWYRQDPGQGLRLIYYSQIVNDFQKGDIAEGYSVSREKKESFPLTVTSAQKNPTAFYLCASSIPPLGLTTRQPQHFGDGTRLSIL.

This clonotype was found many times. This rearrangement joins TRBV20-1 to TRBJ2-7; D remains ambiguous. V was cut by 1 base and J by 0 bases, with 10 bases left in between. The germline V gene has CDR1 DFQATT and CDR2 SNEGSKA (reference sequence). The CDR3 is 14 residues long. CDR3 DNA: TGCAGTGCTAGAGGTCTGGGCAGCTCCTACGAGCAGTACTTC. Protein product: CSARGLGSSYEQYF.

This clonotype was detected ten times or more. This chain links TRBV11-2 with TRBJ2-7; 9 bases match TRBD1. CDR3 length: 15 amino acids. V lost 3 bases, J lost 3 bases, and 6 bases stayed unmatched. CDR1 is SGHAT and CDR2 is FQNNGV in the germline V gene. Here the CDR3 reads CASSFFAGQGYEQYF. In DNA, the CDR3 is TGTGCCAGCAGCTTCTTTGCGGGACAGGGCTACGAGCAGTACTTC.

This clonotype has a count of ten or more. V is TRBV4-1 and J is TRBJ1-5, with TRBD1 matching over 7 bases. The ends lost 2 bases at V and 2 bases at J; junction bases unmatched: 6. The CDR3 runs 16 residues. CDR1 and CDR2 (germline): MGHRA, YSYEKL. CDR3 residues: CASSQTDRARNQPQHF. The DNA of the CDR3 is TGCGCCAGCAGCCAAACCGACAGGGCCCGCAATCAGCCCCAGCATTTT.

The CDR3 DNA reads TGTGCCAGCAGTTCCACCGCGGAAAAATACCCTTCCTCTGCGGGGGCCAACGTCCTGACTTTC. This gives the protein CASSSTAEKYPSSAGANVLTF. The rearrangement joins TRBV12-3 or TRBV12-4 to TRBJ2-6, with D unresolved. V was clipped by 4 bases and J by 4 bases, with 29 bases between them. The CDR3 consists of 21 residues.

This clonotype was counted ten times or more. The genes are TRBV30 and TRBJ1-1; perhaps TRBD1 as D (5 bases). The CDR3 covers 12 residues. The germline V gene encodes CDR1 GTSNPN and CDR2 SVGIG (reference sequence). V was shortened by 5 bases and J by 5 bases, with 12 bases between the two germline ends. CDR3 region: CAWETGETEAFF. In DNA form, the CDR3 reads TGTGCCTGGGAGACGGGGGAGACTGAAGCTTTCTTT.

The CDR3 here is CSAPMAYEQYF. The CDR3 DNA is TGCAGTGCCCCAATGGCCTACGAGCAGTACTTC. The rearrangement links TRBV20-1 to TRBJ2-7; D not certain. Germline CDR1 and CDR2: DFQATT and SNEGSKA (reference sequence). The germline V and J ends were trimmed by 6 bases and 2 bases, with 8 bases remaining between them. The CDR3 sequence is 11 residues long.

The J gene is TRBJ2-2, the V gene TRBV4-1; 7 nucleotides line up with TRBD2. V was clipped by 0 bases and J by 6 bases; unmatched bases: 16. Per germline, CDR1 MGHRA and CDR2 YSYEKL. This CDR3 has 19 residues. The CDR3 sequence: CASSQDRASGPPGAGELFF. The CDR3 DNA reads as TGCGCCAGCAGCCAAGATCGGGCTAGCGGTCCCCCCGGGGCCGGGGAGCTGTTTTTT.

This clonotype showed up many times. V and J are TRBV28 and TRBJ2-7; unclear D gene. Between the trimmed V and J ends, which lost 8 bases and 5 bases, there was a span of 22 bases. Looked up from germline, CDR1 is MDHEN and CDR2 is SYDVKM. The CDR3 runs to 15 residues. The CDR3 DNA reads TGTGCCAGCCTGGGCCAGCCAGGCCTCAGCCACGAGCAGTACTTC. Residues: CASLGQPGLSHEQYF.

This clonotype has at least ten counts. The V gene is TRBV5-4, the J gene TRBJ2-7, with 7 bases aligning to TRBD1. Per the germline V gene, CDR1 is SGHNT and CDR2 is YYREEE (reference sequence). The CDR3 is 13 amino acids. V shed 4 bases and J 6 bases; nucleotides not matched to a gene: 7. CDR3 amino acids: CASSMRGQREQYF. CDR3 DNA sequence: TGTGCCAGCAGCATGAGGGGGCAACGCGAGCAGTACTTC.

The table lists this clonotype with many counts. This sequence joins TRBV27 and TRBJ2-2; D remains unclear. V lost 6 bases to trimming and J lost 1 base, with 3 bases between them. This CDR3 spans 12 amino acids. Germline assignment: CDR1 MNHEY and CDR2 SMNVEV (reference sequence). CDR3 sequence (DNA): TGTGCCAGCAGAATGAACACCGGGGAGCTGTTTTTT. It translates to CASRMNTGELFF.

This clonotype was recorded at least ten times. The CDR3 coding sequence is TGTGCCAGCAGCGTAGGGCAGGGAAGTCGGTACGAGCAGTACTTC. It translates to CASSVGQGSRYEQYF. J is TRBJ2-7 and V is TRBV9, with TRBD1 as a possible D gene (5 bases). V lost 0 bases, J lost 4 bases, and 14 bases lay in between. Germline V CDR1 and CDR2: SGDLS, YYNGEE. There are 15 residues in the CDR3.

This clonotype was counted ten times or more. The chain employs TRBV4-1 and TRBJ1-2; D gene unclear. Germline CDR1 and CDR2: MGHRA and YSYEKL. V lost 0 bases and J lost 0, with 2 bases in between. The CDR3 is made up of 13 amino acids. The CDR3 DNA reads TGCGCCAGCAGCCAAGATACTAACTATGGCTACACCTTC. Protein product: CASSQDTNYGYTF.

This clonotype was seen ten or more times. This chain connects TRBV3-1 to TRBJ1-4; D not certain. CDR1 and CDR2 (germline): LGHDT, YNNKEL (reference sequence). This CDR3 is 15 amino acids long. Trimming cost V 8 bases and J 5 bases, with 18 bases left between them. CDR3 coding DNA: TGTGCCAGCTCGAGCTCTCTTACTTCGAATGAAAAACTGTTTTTT. It translates to CASSSSLTSNEKLFF.

In this sample, this clonotype turned up once. A much larger clone is a single base away; this may be a read error. Since no conserved phenylalanine or tryptophan closes the CDR3, a read error is the likely cause. V and J are TRBV4-3 and TRBJ1-6, with D possibly TRBD1 on 5 matching bases. Trimming cost V 0 bases and J 14 bases, with 17 bases left between them. This CDR3 spans 15 amino acids. CDR1 is LGHNA, CDR2 YSLEER, per germline. CDR3 bases: TGCGCCAGCAGCCAAGACTACTCTTTTCGGGGGTCCCTCCACTCT. This gives the protein CASSQDYSFRGSLHS.

Of note for this clonotype: An end of the junction does not agree with germline; a read error may underlie this. V is TRBV5-1 and J is TRBJ2-1, with 10 bases matching TRBD1. Germline assignment: CDR1 SGHRS and CDR2 YFSETQ. CDR3 length equals 14 residues. As DNA, the CDR3 is TGCGCCAGCAGCTCCGGGACAGGGGTGAATGAGCGGTTCTTC. Translated: CASSSGTGVNERFF.

This clonotype came up many times. CDR3: CASSFVGQGFFDTQYF. For the CDR3, the DNA is TGTGCCAGCAGTTTTGTGGGACAGGGGTTTTTCGATACGCAGTATTTT. The V call is TRBV27, the J call TRBJ2-3, with TRBD1 matching 10 bases. Germline loops: CDR1 MNHEY, CDR2 SMNVEV (reference sequence). This CDR3 is 16 amino acids long. V dropped 3 bases and J dropped 6; count of bases not matched to a gene: 9.

This clonotype came up once. The V call is TRBV11-2, the J call TRBJ1-1, with D possibly TRBD1 on 5 matching bases. Per germline, CDR1 SGHAT and CDR2 FQNNGV. The V gene lost 2 bases and the J gene lost 5 bases, with 15 bases spanning the gap. The CDR3 runs to 15 residues. The CDR3 sequence: CASSLSRGWVTEAFF. The CDR3 DNA reads as TGTGCCAGCAGCTTATCGCGGGGGTGGGTAACTGAAGCTTTCTTT.

This clonotype has at least ten counts. The genes are TRBV19 and TRBJ1-5; D not certain. The CDR3 totals 15 residues. Per germline, CDR1 LNHDA and CDR2 SQIVND (reference sequence). Trimming pared 3 bases from V and 7 bases from J, leaving 16 bases between. CDR3 region: CASSIWTHGGQPQHF. CDR3 nucleotides: TGTGCCAGTAGTATCTGGACCCACGGCGGGCAGCCCCAGCATTTT.